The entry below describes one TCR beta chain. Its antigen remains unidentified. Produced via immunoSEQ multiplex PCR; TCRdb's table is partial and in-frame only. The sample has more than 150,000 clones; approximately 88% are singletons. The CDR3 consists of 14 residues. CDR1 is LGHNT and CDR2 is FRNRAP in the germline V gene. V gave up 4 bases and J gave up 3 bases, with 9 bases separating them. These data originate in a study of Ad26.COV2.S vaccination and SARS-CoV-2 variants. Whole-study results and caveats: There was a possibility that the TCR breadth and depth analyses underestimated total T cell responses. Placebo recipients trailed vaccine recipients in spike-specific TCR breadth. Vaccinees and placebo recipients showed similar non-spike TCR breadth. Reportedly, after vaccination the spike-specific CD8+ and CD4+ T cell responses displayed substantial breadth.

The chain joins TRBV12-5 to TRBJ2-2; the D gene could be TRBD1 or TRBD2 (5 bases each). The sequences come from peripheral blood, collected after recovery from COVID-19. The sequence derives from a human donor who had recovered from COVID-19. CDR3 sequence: CASGWDGYTGELFF. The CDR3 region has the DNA TGTGCTAGTGGTTGGGACGGGTACACCGGGGAGCTGTTTTTT.